Reported below is one TCR beta chain. Its antigen is unidentified. This entry comes from a study of cytomegalovirus exposure and HLA in healthy donors. As for the study in general: A preliminary data release comprised 91 million or so unique TCRs obtained from HLA-typed donors.

This CDR3 is 14 amino acids long. In germline, CDR1 is MGHRA, CDR2 YSYEKL. V lost 2 bases to trimming and J lost 9 bases; unmatched junction nucleotides: 5. Notes on the study in general: Later, TCR association rates were found to vary by HLA locus, highest for DRB1 and lowest for HLA-C. The authors enumerated over 150 TCR beta chains as linked to cytomegalovirus.

It was with 60 Vbeta and 13 Jbeta primers that the PCR ran. The assay was immunoSEQ multiplex PCR, and TCRdb's table has in-frame clones only and misses some. Found here are fewer than 200,000 clones, 65% to 85% of them singletons; the top ten hold approximately 0.8%. The chain uses TRBV4-1 and TRBJ2-4, with TRBD2 matching over 9 bases. Input material: PBMCs. This TCR derives from a woman younger than 30 in good health and CMV-seronegative. The DNA for the CDR3 is TGCGCCAGCAGCCAACAACTAGCGGGTGGCATTCAGTACTTC. Its protein product is CASSQQLAGGIQYF.